The clone carrying this T cell receptor (beta chain) was seen only a few times. Its antigen is currently unknown. Germline V CDR1 and CDR2: SGHDT, YYEEEE. The V and J ends lost 4 bases and 0 bases respectively, with 11 bases between them. CDR3 length: 15 amino acids. The record originates from a study of cytomegalovirus exposure and HLA in healthy donors. Primers: 60 Vbeta forward and 13 Jbeta reverse. Repertoires were generated with immunoSEQ multiplex PCR, while TCRdb's copy carries only in-frame clones and drops some. The sample has over 100,000 clones, approximately 74% seen once. Study-wide findings and caveats: Across HLA loci, a later analysis found differing TCR association rates, with DRB1 most and HLA-C fewest.

Sequencing was carried out using PBMCs. The TCR was taken from a male donor in good health and CMV-seronegative. This chain connects TRBV5-6 to TRBJ1-5, with a tentative D call TRBD1 (5 bases). The CDR3 spells CASSGDRDSNQPQHF. DNA of the CDR3: TGTGCCAGCAGCGGAGACAGAGATAGCAATCAGCCCCAGCATTTT. The full variable domain, in which reference TRBV5-6 and TRBJ1-5 provide the parts outside the CDR3, is DAGVTQSPTHLIKTRGQQVTLRCSPKSGHDTVSWYQQALGQGPQFIFQYYEEEERQRGNFPDRFSGHQFPNYSSELNVNALLLGDSALYLCASSGDRDSNQPQHFGDGTRLSIL.